The 28 T cell receptor beta chains presented below share a single source sample, sequenced in a study of vaccination and CD4 T cells after COVID-19. Cultured CD4+ T-cell DNA underwent Oncomine TCR Beta short-read sequencing. Each CDR3 protein is one row after TCRdb ran MiXCR on the PCR reads. The sample has about 20,000 distinct CDR3 sequences, roughly 40% seen once. Stated treatment: approximately nine-day PBMC culture with coronavirus spike peptide pools or control peptides (ViraFEST assay). No cognate antigen is known for these TCRs. The source material was CD4+ T cells from blood, cultured in vitro, sampled after SARS-CoV-2 vaccination. All receptors come from a human donor who had recovered from COVID-19.

The chain uses TRBV7-8 and TRBJ1-2, with TRBD1 matching over 9 bases. The germline V gene has CDR1 SGHVS and CDR2 FQNEAQ. Unmatched junction bases numbered 1, after V lost 4 bases and J lost 4 bases. The CDR3 spans 13 residues. The CDR3 region has the DNA TGTGCCAGCAGCTCGGGACAGGGCTATGGCTACACCTTC. Translating it yields CASSSGQGYGYTF.

This clonotype was recorded once. The V gene is TRBV20-1, the J gene TRBJ2-7; possible D gene TRBD2, 6 bases. The CDR3 has 14 residues. V was cut by 4 bases and J by 3 bases, with 16 bases left in between. Germline CDR1 DFQATT, CDR2 SNEGSKA (reference sequence). CDR3 in DNA: TGCAGTGCTATTTGGGCGGGGCGGAACTACGAGCAGTACTTC. This encodes CSAIWAGRNYEQYF.

J is TRBJ2-2 and V is TRBV5-1; D is tentatively TRBD1 or TRBD2 (6 bases each). The CDR3 length is 14 residues. Trimming took off 4 bases at V and 4 bases at J, with 11 bases between the two ends. Germline values: CDR1 SGHRS, CDR2 YFSETQ. Here the CDR3 reads CASSGGLSTGELFF. The CDR3 DNA sequence: TGCGCCAGCAGCGGGGGGCTGTCCACCGGGGAGCTGTTTTTT.

This clonotype was counted between two and nine times. J is TRBJ1-2 and V is TRBV19; D may be TRBD1 (5 bases). Germline values: CDR1 LNHDA, CDR2 SQIVND (reference sequence). The CDR3 is made up of 15 amino acids. The V end was cut by 5 bases, the J end by 0 bases, with 13 bases between. The CDR3 coding sequence is TGTGCCAGTAGTCTCAACAGGAGAGCTAACTATGGCTACACCTTC. It encodes CASSLNRRANYGYTF.

This chain links TRBV19 with TRBJ2-7, with a possible D match to TRBD2 (6 bases). Per germline, CDR1 LNHDA and CDR2 SQIVND (reference sequence). The CDR3 loop spans 15 amino acids. The V and J ends lost 7 bases and 2 bases respectively, with 18 bases between them. Here the CDR3 reads CASTKSGDSAYEQYF. Here the CDR3 DNA reads TGTGCCAGTACCAAATCGGGGGACTCAGCCTACGAGCAGTACTTC.

This clonotype turned up a few times. The chain recombines TRBV20-1 with TRBJ2-3; either TRBD1 or TRBD2 may supply D (5 bases each). V dropped 3 bases and J dropped 0 bases, with 10 bases sitting between them. Germline V lookup: CDR1 DFQATT, CDR2 SNEGSKA (reference sequence). The CDR3 is 14 amino acids. CDR3 sequence: CSASGTSSTDTQYF. In DNA, the CDR3 is TGCAGTGCTAGCGGGACCTCTAGCACAGATACGCAGTATTTT.

This clonotype was detected only a few times. The chain links TRBV6-1 to TRBJ1-6, with no clear D. The CDR3 sequence is 13 residues long. Germline V gene sequence: CDR1 MNHNS, CDR2 SASEGT. Trimming stripped 3 bases from V and 7 bases from J, with 7 bases between. CDR3 residues: CASSERWNSPLHF. CDR3 nucleotide sequence: TGTGCCAGCAGTGAGAGATGGAATTCACCCCTCCACTTT.

The chain carries TRBV28 and TRBJ1-3; tentative D call: TRBD1 (5 bases). Germline CDR1 MDHEN, CDR2 SYDVKM. V was pared by 5 bases and J by 0 bases, with 11 bases between. This CDR3 is built from 15 residues. The CDR3 region is CASSPPGRSGNTIYF. For the CDR3, the DNA is TGTGCCAGCAGTCCCCCGGGGCGCTCTGGAAACACCATATATTTT.

This clonotype was detected only once. The chain recombines TRBV29-1 with TRBJ1-1, with D hard to call. Germline-derived CDR1 and CDR2 are SQVTM and ANQGSEA. The CDR3 sequence is 13 residues long. Trimming removed 4 bases from V and 0 bases from J, with 9 bases in between. As DNA, the CDR3 is TGCAGCGTTGGGGCTGTCATGAACACTGAAGCTTTCTTT. Its translation is CSVGAVMNTEAFF.

The chain links TRBV7-9 to TRBJ2-1; 8 bases map to TRBD1. The J call may be mistaken, given a closer DNA end match to TRBJ2-7. The CDR3 covers 14 residues. Germline CDR1 is SEHNR and CDR2 is FQNEAQ (reference sequence). The CDR3: CASTVGTGVYEQYF. The DNA for the CDR3 is TGTGCCAGCACCGTCGGGACAGGCGTCTACGAGCAGTACTTC.

The rearrangement joins TRBV20-1 to TRBJ1-5, with TRBD1 matching over 8 bases. Germline CDR1 DFQATT, CDR2 SNEGSKA (reference sequence). The CDR3 length is 15 residues. With V trimmed by 5 bases and J by 0 bases, 6 bases remained unmatched. The DNA of the CDR3 is TGCAGTGCTGCCGACAGGGGAAATAGCAATCAGCCCCAGCATTTT. It yields the protein CSAADRGNSNQPQHF.

The rearrangement uses TRBV7-6 and TRBJ2-5; D uncertain. CDR3 length equals 15 residues. CDR1 and CDR2 from the germline V gene are SGHVS and FNYEAQ. V dropped 1 base and J dropped 2 bases, with 11 bases sitting between them. The CDR3 nucleotides read TGTGCCAGCAGCTTAGAGGGCCACTCTCAAGAGACCCAGTACTTC. This sequence encodes CASSLEGHSQETQYF.

The genes are TRBV5-1 and TRBJ1-2; D is possibly TRBD1 (5 bases). The CDR3 covers 16 residues. Trimming cost V 1 base and J 4 bases, with 17 bases left between them. The germline V gene has CDR1 SGHRS and CDR2 YFSETQ. DNA of the CDR3: TGCGCCAGCAGCTTGTTGGCTAGGGGTAGCCTCTATGGCTACACCTTC. It translates to CASSLLARGSLYGYTF. The variable domain in full, with the rest retrieved from reference TRBV5-1 and TRBJ1-2, is KAGVTQTPRYLIKTRGQQVTLSCSPISGHRSVSWYQQTPGQGLQFLFEYFSETQRNKGNFPGRFSGRQFSNSRSEMNVSTLELGDSALYLCASSLLARGSLYGYTFGSGTRLTVV.

A few counts support this clonotype. The rearrangement joins TRBV20-1 to TRBJ1-5; weak D call: TRBD1 (5 bases). The ends were cut back, 2 bases at V and 3 bases at J, with 17 bases in the middle. CDR1 is DFQATT and CDR2 is SNEGSKA in the germline V gene (reference sequence). The CDR3 length is 16 residues. The DNA for the CDR3 is TGCAGTGCTAGATGGGACGGAGCGGGGGACAATCAGCCCCAGCATTTT. It translates to CSARWDGAGDNQPQHF.

The V gene is TRBV20-1, the J gene TRBJ1-1; D is possibly TRBD1 (5 bases). The CDR3 loop spans 11 amino acids. The V gene's germline CDR1 is DFQATT and CDR2 SNEGSKA (reference sequence). The ends were cut back, 3 bases at V and 7 bases at J, with 9 bases in the middle. CDR3 bases: TGCAGTGCTAGGGGGGGGATTGAAGCTTTCTTT. Residues: CSARGGIEAFF.

This rearrangement joins TRBV27 to TRBJ1-3; D possibly corresponds to TRBD1 (5 bases). With 2 bases removed from V and 2 bases from J, the gap between germline ends came to 10 bases. The CDR3 has 15 amino acids. Germline V CDR1 and CDR2: MNHEY, SMNVEV (reference sequence). CDR3 sequence: CASSLQGPPGNTIYF. For the CDR3, the DNA is TGTGCCAGCAGTTTACAGGGCCCGCCTGGAAACACCATATATTTT.

This clonotype has a handful of counts. This chain uses TRBV19 with TRBJ2-1; D is ambiguous. CDR3 length equals 14 residues. With 2 bases removed from V and 10 bases from J, the gap between germline ends came to 15 bases. CDR1 and CDR2 from the germline V gene are LNHDA and SQIVND (reference sequence). The CDR3 here is CASSIMGRHQEQFF. For the CDR3, the DNA is TGTGCCAGTAGTATAATGGGCAGACACCAAGAGCAGTTCTTC.

This clonotype has only a few counts. The CDR3 spells CSAPFKGGGGTEAFF. DNA for the CDR3: TGCAGTGCTCCGTTCAAGGGGGGTGGAGGCACTGAAGCTTTCTTT. The chain couples TRBV20-1 to TRBJ1-1; tentative D call: TRBD1 (6 bases). Germline values: CDR1 DFQATT, CDR2 SNEGSKA (reference sequence). Trimming took off 5 bases at V and 4 bases at J, with 20 bases between the two ends. The length of the CDR3 is 15 residues.

The CDR3 nucleotides read TGTGCCAGCAGCCCTGCTCAGGGGGGGAGAAACACCATATATTTT. This translates into CASSPAQGGRNTIYF. V and J are TRBV7-9 and TRBJ1-3, with TRBD1 identical over 7 bases. Germline-derived CDR1 and CDR2 are SEHNR and FQNEAQ (reference sequence). There are 15 residues in the CDR3. The junction had 9 bases not matched to a gene; V was cut back by 5 bases and J by 5 bases.

This sequence joins TRBV20-1 and TRBJ1-3; possible D gene TRBD1, 5 bases. V was pared by 3 bases and J by 4 bases, with 13 bases between. Germline CDR1 is DFQATT and CDR2 is SNEGSKA (reference sequence). The CDR3 totals 14 residues. DNA for the CDR3: TGCAGTGCTAGCACAGCAGGGTCCGGAAACACCATATATTTT. Protein: CSASTAGSGNTIYF.

The chain combines TRBV12-3 or TRBV12-4 with TRBJ1-1; no clear D. The germline V and J ends were trimmed by 5 bases and 2 bases, with 15 bases remaining between them. The CDR3 runs to 15 residues. Here the CDR3 reads CASSEIRGINTEAFF. The CDR3 DNA follows: TGTGCCAGCAGTGAGATCAGAGGGATAAACACTGAAGCTTTCTTT.

This CDR3 is CATSRDVGAYGYTF. The CDR3 DNA reads TGTGCCACCAGCAGAGATGTGGGAGCCTATGGCTACACCTTC. V is TRBV15 and J is TRBJ1-2; D remains ambiguous. Germline loops: CDR1 LNHNV, CDR2 YYDKDF (reference sequence). The CDR3 runs to 14 residues. V was trimmed by 0 bases and J by 4 bases, leaving 9 bases between them.

The chain recombines TRBV9 with TRBJ2-2; 12 bases align to TRBD2. Germline V gives CDR1 SGDLS, CDR2 YYNGEE. Trimming took 4 bases from V and 5 from J; bases not matched to a gene: 6. This CDR3 has 16 residues. For the CDR3, the DNA is TGTGCCAGCAGCCCCCAGGGACTAGCGGGTACCGGGGAGCTGTTTTTT. Its translation is CASSPQGLAGTGELFF.

This clonotype was picked up a small number of times. The gene calls are TRBV27 and TRBJ1-2; no clear D gene. Trimming left V 3 bases short and J 4 bases short, with 12 bases between. The CDR3 runs 14 residues. Per the germline V gene, CDR1 is MNHEY and CDR2 is SMNVEV (reference sequence). The DNA for the CDR3 is TGTGCCAGCAGTTTTTCGGTCCCATTCTATGGCTACACCTTC. Translated, it gives CASSFSVPFYGYTF.

The rearrangement uses TRBV19 and TRBJ1-5, with D maybe TRBD1 (6 bases). Per the germline V gene, CDR1 is LNHDA and CDR2 is SQIVND (reference sequence). V lost 1 base and J lost 2, with 9 bases in between. The length of the CDR3 is 15 residues. The CDR3 is CASSIARQGNQPQHF. CDR3 DNA sequence: TGTGCCAGTAGTATAGCCCGACAGGGCAATCAGCCCCAGCATTTT.

The chain combines TRBV27 with TRBJ2-7; D might be TRBD2 (6 bases). V dropped 0 bases and J dropped 4 bases, with 13 bases sitting between them. This CDR3 comprises 15 residues. The V gene's germline CDR1 is MNHEY and CDR2 SMNVEV (reference sequence). The CDR3 loop reads CASSLSWNGGYEQYF. CDR3 coding DNA: TGTGCCAGCAGTTTATCTTGGAACGGGGGATACGAGCAGTACTTC.

The chain uses TRBV5-4 and TRBJ2-7; 12 bases fit TRBD2. The CDR3 loop spans 16 amino acids. Germline CDR1 SGHNT, CDR2 YYREEE (reference sequence). V dropped 4 bases and J dropped 4; count of bases not matched to a gene: 9. This chain's CDR3 is CASSPRVLAGGYEQYF. CDR3 DNA sequence: TGTGCCAGCAGCCCGAGGGTACTAGCGGGAGGATACGAGCAGTACTTC.

The V and J genes are TRBV19 and TRBJ1-6; possibly TRBD1 for D (6 bases). The ends were cut back, 6 bases at V and 6 bases at J, with 18 bases in the middle. CDR3 size: 16 residues. Germline V lookup: CDR1 LNHDA, CDR2 SQIVND (reference sequence). As DNA, the CDR3 is TGTGCCAGTAGCAACATTCAGGACAGTCTTAATTCACCCCTCCACTTT. This codes for CASSNIQDSLNSPLHF.